The rows below give T cell receptor beta chains drawn from one sample of a study of control samples from healthy donors and cancer patients. Libraries were prepared by immunoSEQ multiplex PCR; TCRdb keeps only in-frame clonotypes and omits some of them. Among more than 95,000 clones listed, over 75% were seen once. Sequences were obtained from blood. The receptor source for this set is a man aged 18 to 29 in good health. Each CDR3 is given with its conserved first and last residue. D genes are given only for firm matches. Not all rows give a size; the values are once, few, many and, for expanded clones, a class.

V gene: TRBV27; J gene: TRBJ2-1; CDR3 length: 14; clone size: NA; D gene: NA; CDR3 DNA: TGTGCCAGCAGTACAAGGACAGCTAACAATGAGCAGTTCTTC; CDR3 protein: CASSTRTANNEQFF
V gene: TRBV5-1; J gene: TRBJ2-1; CDR3 length: 14; clone size: NA; D gene: NA; CDR3 DNA: TGCGCCAGCAGGCCGGGACACTCCTACAATGAGCAGTTCTTC; CDR3 protein: CASRPGHSYNEQFF
V gene: TRBV9; J gene: TRBJ2-7; CDR3 length: 14; clone size: few; D gene: TRBD1; CDR3 DNA: TGTGCCAGCAGCGCGGACAGGTTCGCCTACGAGCAGTACTTC; CDR3 protein: CASSADRFAYEQYF
V gene: TRBV19; J gene: TRBJ2-3; CDR3 length: 16; clone size: NA; D gene: TRBD2; CDR3 DNA: TGTGCCAGTAGGGAAAGGGGCGGGAGGAGCACAGATACGCAGTATTTT; CDR3 protein: CASRERGGRSTDTQYF
V gene: TRBV11-3; J gene: TRBJ2-1; CDR3 length: 14; clone size: few; D gene: NA; CDR3 DNA: TGTGCCAGCAGCCAAATGGGGGCTAAAAATGAGCAGTTCTTC; CDR3 protein: CASSQMGAKNEQFF
V gene: TRBV6-1; J gene: TRBJ1-6; CDR3 length: 15; clone size: many; D gene: NA; CDR3 DNA: TGTGCCAGCAGTGAAGCGCTGGGGGAAGTGTCACCCCTCCACTTT; CDR3 protein: CASSEALGEVSPLHF
V gene: TRBV4-1; J gene: TRBJ1-3; CDR3 length: 15; clone size: NA; D gene: TRBD1; CDR3 DNA: TGCGCCAGCAGCCAAGGTATCCAGGGGGAAAACCCCATATATTTT; CDR3 protein: CASSQGIQGENPIYF
V gene: TRBV9; J gene: TRBJ2-7; CDR3 length: 13; clone size: NA; D gene: NA; CDR3 DNA: TGTGCCAGCAGCGCCGGTTCCTCCTACGAGCAGTACTTC; CDR3 protein: CASSAGSSYEQYF
V gene: TRBV10-3; J gene: TRBJ2-7; CDR3 length: 15; clone size: NA; D gene: TRBD1; CDR3 DNA: TGTGCCATCAGCGAGGGGGACAGGGGTCTTTCCGAGCAGTACTTC; CDR3 protein: CAISEGDRGLSEQYF
V gene: TRBV9; J gene: TRBJ2-2; CDR3 length: 12; clone size: NA; D gene: NA; CDR3 DNA: TGTGCCAGCAGCCCACAACCCCGGGAGCTGTTTTTT; CDR3 protein: CASSPQPRELFF
V gene: TRBV7-9; J gene: TRBJ1-1; CDR3 length: 15; clone size: NA; D gene: TRBD1; CDR3 DNA: TGTGCCAGCAGCTGGGGACAGACAATGAACACTGAAGCTTTCTTT; CDR3 protein: CASSWGQTMNTEAFF
V gene: TRBV6-2/TRBV6-3; J gene: TRBJ1-5; CDR3 length: 14; clone size: NA; D gene: NA; CDR3 DNA: TGTGCCAGCAGTTATAATGCGGGTAGTCAGCCCCAGCATTTT; CDR3 protein: CASSYNAGSQPQHF
V gene: TRBV19; J gene: TRBJ1-1; CDR3 length: 12; clone size: NA; D gene: TRBD1; CDR3 DNA: TGTGCCAGTACCCCGACAGGGGCTGAAGCTTTCTTT; CDR3 protein: CASTPTGAEAFF
V gene: TRBV10-2; J gene: TRBJ2-7; CDR3 length: 16; clone size: NA; D gene: TRBD2; CDR3 DNA: TGCGCCAGCACTGGGACTAGCGGGAGTAGCATTTACGAGCAGTACTTC; CDR3 protein: CASTGTSGSSIYEQYF
V gene: TRBV10-3; J gene: TRBJ1-5; CDR3 length: 15; clone size: few; D gene: NA; CDR3 DNA: TGTGCCATCAGTGAAAGATCAACGACAGGCCAGCCCCAGCATTTT; CDR3 protein: CAISERSTTGQPQHF
V gene: TRBV3-1/TRBV3-2; J gene: TRBJ2-1; CDR3 length: 17; clone size: NA; D gene: NA; CDR3 DNA: TGTGCCAGCAGCCAAGATCGGGTGTTAACTACACTAGGGGAGCAGTTCTTC; CDR3 protein: CASSQDRVLTTLGEQFF
V gene: TRBV5-4; J gene: TRBJ1-2; CDR3 length: 17; clone size: NA; D gene: NA; CDR3 DNA: TGTGCCAGCAGCTTGGACCGGGGTAATTTGGCTAACTATGGCTACACCTTC; CDR3 protein: CASSLDRGNLANYGYTF
V gene: TRBV2; J gene: TRBJ2-5; CDR3 length: 14; clone size: NA; D gene: NA; CDR3 DNA: TGTGCCAGCAGTGAGTCGGACCTGTGGGGGACCCAGTACTTC; CDR3 protein: CASSESDLWGTQYF
V gene: TRBV5-6; J gene: TRBJ1-5; CDR3 length: 15; clone size: once; D gene: TRBD1; CDR3 DNA: TGTGCCAGCAGCTTAGGGGACAGGGGAAATCAGCCCCAGCATTTT; CDR3 protein: CASSLGDRGNQPQHF
V gene: TRBV10-2; J gene: TRBJ1-1; CDR3 length: 14; clone size: NA; D gene: TRBD1; CDR3 DNA: TGCGCCAGCATTCGGACAGGGGGCAGGACTGAAGCTTTCTTT; CDR3 protein: CASIRTGGRTEAFF
V gene: TRBV7-9; J gene: TRBJ1-6; CDR3 length: 15; clone size: NA; D gene: NA; CDR3 DNA: TGTGCCAGCAGCCTAGGTGGGGGGAATAGTTCACCCCTCCACTTT; CDR3 protein: CASSLGGGNSSPLHF
V gene: TRBV30; J gene: TRBJ1-2; CDR3 length: 12; clone size: NA; D gene: NA; CDR3 DNA: TGTGCCTGGGACCAGGGGACCTATGGCTACACCTTC; CDR3 protein: CAWDQGTYGYTF